These T cell receptor beta chains were read from a single sample in a study of shared clonotypes between healthy human individuals. The assay was immunoSEQ multiplex PCR, and TCRdb's table has in-frame clones only and misses some. This sample has approximately 510,000 clones, with approximately 85% found just once. The source material was PBMCs. All receptors come from a woman in her forties in good health. Some clones in this sample may be carry-over from other donors' samples. The CDR3 runs from the conserved cysteine through the conserved F or W. D genes are given only for firm matches. Not every row has a clone size; where given, it reads once, few, many or a size class.

cdr3_nt | cdr3_aa | v_call | d_call | clone_size | j_call
TGCGCCAGCAGCCAAGTAGCTTACTACGAGCAGTACTTC | CASSQVAYYEQYF | TRBV4-1 | NA | few | TRBJ2-7
TGCGCCAGCAGCTTGAGGGGAGGCACCGGGGAGCTGTTTTTT | CASSLRGGTGELFF | TRBV5-1 | NA | NA | TRBJ2-2
TGTGCCAGCGCCAAGACTAGCGGGAGTCGGGAGACCCAGTACTTC | CASAKTSGSRETQYF | TRBV18 | TRBD2 | few | TRBJ2-5
TGTGCCAGCAGCTTGTCTGGCCTAGCCAAAAACATTCAGTACTTC | CASSLSGLAKNIQYF | TRBV11-2 | NA | NA | TRBJ2-4
TGCGCCAGCAGCCAATTTTACAGGGTTCGGGAGCTGTTTTTT | CASSQFYRVRELFF | TRBV4-1 | NA | NA | TRBJ2-2
TGTGCCACCGGACCGAGCTCTGGAAACACCATATATTTT | CATGPSSGNTIYF | TRBV10-3 | NA | NA | TRBJ1-3
TGTGCCAGCAGTGAACGGTGGGGGGAAGTGGCTTTCTTT | CASSERWGEVAFF | TRBV2 | NA | NA | TRBJ1-1
TGTGCCAGCAGCGTACCCGCCCGAGGCAATGAGCAGTTCTTC | CASSVPARGNEQFF | TRBV9 | NA | NA | TRBJ2-1
TGTGCCAGCAGCCAACTGGGAGGGGGCCGAGAGACCCAGTACTTC | CASSQLGGGRETQYF | TRBV14 | NA | once | TRBJ2-5
TGTGCCAGCAGTGAATCGCCCGGGGGGGACACCGGGGAGCTGTTTTTT | CASSESPGGDTGELFF | TRBV6-1 | TRBD2 | NA | TRBJ2-2
TGCGCCAGCAACCACGGGACAGGAAGGTCCGAGCAGTACTTC | CASNHGTGRSEQYF | TRBV5-1 | TRBD1 | NA | TRBJ2-7
TGCAGCGTCGTCGGGGGAGCGGGGGGCTCCTACGAGCAGTACTTC | CSVVGGAGGSYEQYF | TRBV29-1 | TRBD2 | NA | TRBJ2-7
TGCAGTGCTCGGGGAAGCAATGAGCAGTTCTTC | CSARGSNEQFF | TRBV20-1 | NA | NA | TRBJ2-1
TGCAGCGTACTGACAGCCCGTTGGGAGCAGTACTTC | CSVLTARWEQYF | TRBV29-1 | NA | few | TRBJ2-7
TGTGCCAGTAGTATAGGGGGCGGAGTTGCAGATACGCAGTATTTT | CASSIGGGVADTQYF | TRBV19 | NA | NA | TRBJ2-3
TGTGCTAGTGGTTTGAGGCCGGGACTAGCGGGAGACCCTCCCTTCTACAATGAGCAGTTCTTC | CASGLRPGLAGDPPFYNEQFF | TRBV12-5 | TRBD2 | NA | TRBJ2-1
TGTGCAATACGAGGGGGGGACACTGAAGCTTTCTTT | CAIRGGDTEAFF | TRBV28 | NA | once | TRBJ1-1
TGTGCCAGCAGCTTAACCCCGCAGGGAAGTAGGGTACGTGAGGAAGCTTTCTTT | CASSLTPQGSRVREEAFF | TRBV7-6 | NA | NA | TRBJ1-1
TGTGCCAGCAGCGTAGACGCTAGCGGGTACAATGAGCAGTTCTTC | CASSVDASGYNEQFF | TRBV9 | TRBD2 | NA | TRBJ2-1
TGTGCCAGCAGCCCTAGTTTTGGGGGAGGGGCTGGAGGAAACACCATATATTTT | CASSPSFGGGAGGNTIYF | TRBV9 | NA | NA | TRBJ1-3
TGTGCCAGCAGGAACAGGGGCCCCACTTACGAGCAGTACTTC | CASRNRGPTYEQYF | TRBV6-1 | TRBD1 | NA | TRBJ2-7
TGTGCCAGAAGATTAGAGACGAGGGACACTGAAGCTTTCTTT | CARRLETRDTEAFF | TRBV5-3 | NA | NA | TRBJ1-1
TGTGCCAGCACCCGGGGACAGGGTGGTTTTCAGCCCCAGCATTTT | CASTRGQGGFQPQHF | TRBV28 | TRBD1 | once | TRBJ1-5
TGTGCCAGCAGCTTCGTGACAGCGCCAGATACGCAGTATTTT | CASSFVTAPDTQYF | TRBV5-8 | NA | once | TRBJ2-3
TGCGCCACCCACTCGAGAATCGACAGGTCCTCTGGAAACACCATATATTTT | CATHSRIDRSSGNTIYF | TRBV10-1 | NA | NA | TRBJ1-3
TGTGCCAGTAGTATAAGGTACAGTTCTGGAAACACCATATATTTT | CASSIRYSSGNTIYF | TRBV19 | NA | NA | TRBJ1-3
TGCAGCGTTGAAGGGGGACGGTCTCAAGAGACCCAGTACTTC | CSVEGGRSQETQYF | TRBV29-1 | NA | NA | TRBJ2-5
TGTGCCAGTAGTCTCGGGACAGGGGGCACAGATACGCAGTATTTT | CASSLGTGGTDTQYF | TRBV19 | TRBD1 | NA | TRBJ2-3
TGTGCCAGCAGTCATAGTCTCGGGTACACTGAAGCTTTCTTT | CASSHSLGYTEAFF | TRBV27 | NA | NA | TRBJ1-1
TGTGCCAGCTCACCAGGCCAACAGGCGAACACTGAAGCTTTCTTT | CASSPGQQANTEAFF | TRBV18 | NA | few | TRBJ1-1
TGTGCCAGCAGCCGAATTCAGGCCCCAGGTGGCGGCGAGCAGTACTTC | CASSRIQAPGGGEQYF | TRBV14 | NA | NA | TRBJ2-7
TGCGCCAGCAGCCCCGCGAAGGGATGGAACATTCAGTACTTC | CASSPAKGWNIQYF | TRBV4-3 | NA | few | TRBJ2-4
TGCGCCAGCAGCTTGTTCCAGGCCACCGGGGAGCTGTTTTTT | CASSLFQATGELFF | TRBV5-1 | NA | NA | TRBJ2-2
TGTGCCAGCAGCTTAGATCCGACATCGTACGAGCAGTACTTC | CASSLDPTSYEQYF | TRBV11-2 | NA | few | TRBJ2-7
TGCGCCAGCAGCGATCAACGGCAGGCGAACACTGAAGCTTTCTTT | CASSDQRQANTEAFF | TRBV5-1 | NA | NA | TRBJ1-1
TGTGCCAGCAGAAGGAGCCTAGCGGACAATGAGCAGTTCTTC | CASRRSLADNEQFF | TRBV5-4 | TRBD2 | NA | TRBJ2-1
TGTGCCAGTAGTATACACCGGGACAGAAGCTACGAGCAGTACTTC | CASSIHRDRSYEQYF | TRBV19 | TRBD1 | NA | TRBJ2-7
TGCAGCGTTGGGACAGGGCACGGGGAGCTGTTTTTT | CSVGTGHGELFF | TRBV29-1 | TRBD1 | few | TRBJ2-2
TGTGCCAGCAGCGTATTTGGCTCACCCTACGAGCAGTACTTC | CASSVFGSPYEQYF | TRBV9 | NA | once | TRBJ2-7
TGTGCCAGCAGTTACACGAAGGACACTGAAGCTTTCTTT | CASSYTKDTEAFF | TRBV6-5 | NA | NA | TRBJ1-1
TGCAGCGTTGATACCGGGACCGCCGTTAGTGGCTACACCTTC | CSVDTGTAVSGYTF | TRBV29-1 | NA | NA | TRBJ1-2